The clone carrying this T cell receptor beta chain was seen more than once but under ten times. TCRdb fed the RT-PCR reads into MiXCR, producing one record per CDR3 protein. The profile covers hundreds of thousands of distinct CDR3 sequences, with more than 13% appearing a single time and around 3.3% taken by the ten largest. CDR1 and CDR2 from the germline V gene are SGDLS and YYNGEE. V lost 6 bases to trimming and J lost 0 bases, with 12 bases between them. This CDR3 is 14 amino acids long. Sequenced: memory CD4+ T cells from blood. The TCR originated in a female donor in good health, serving as a healthy control. The chain is built from TRBV9 and TRBJ1-2, with D unresolved. CDR3 amino acids: CASTRTVSNYGYTF. In DNA, the CDR3 is TGTGCCAGCACCCGAACCGTTTCTAACTATGGCTACACCTTC.